A selection of T cell receptor beta chains follows, all from one sample in a study of shared clonotypes between healthy human individuals. Profiling relied on immunoSEQ multiplex PCR, and the TCRdb table lists in-frame clones only, not all of them. Found here are about 1,800,000 clones, about 95% of them singletons; the top ten hold 0.95% to 1.5%. The specimen was naive CD8+ T cells sorted from blood. The receptors stem from a man aged 18 to 35 in good health. The CDR3 runs from the conserved cysteine through the conserved F or W. The D gene is left open where the match is weak. Size is stated for part of the rows, as once, few or many counts, or as a class when the clone is expanded.

j_gene: TRBJ2-7
v_gene: TRBV25-1
d_gene: TRBD1
abundance: .
CDR3nt: TGTGCCAGCCTCGGGACAGGGGGCGCCGAGCAGTACTTC
CDR3aa: CASLGTGGAEQYF

j_gene: TRBJ1-2
v_gene: TRBV28
d_gene: .
abundance: .
CDR3nt: TGTGCCAGCAGTTTTTCCCCTAACTATGGCTACACCTTC
CDR3aa: CASSFSPNYGYTF

j_gene: TRBJ2-1
v_gene: TRBV28
d_gene: .
abundance: .
CDR3nt: TGTGCCAGCAGTTTCCCCAACCGGGTCGGTGGGTACGACAATGAGCAGTTCTTC
CDR3aa: CASSFPNRVGGYDNEQFF

j_gene: TRBJ1-2
v_gene: TRBV28
d_gene: TRBD1
abundance: .
CDR3nt: TGTGCCAGCAGTCAAAGGGGGCTGGGTGGCTACACCTTC
CDR3aa: CASSQRGLGGYTF

j_gene: TRBJ2-1
v_gene: TRBV27
d_gene: .
abundance: .
CDR3nt: TGTGCCAGCAGTGCCCGGGACACCCCCTACAATGAGCAGTTCTTC
CDR3aa: CASSARDTPYNEQFF

j_gene: TRBJ1-1
v_gene: TRBV19
d_gene: .
abundance: .
CDR3nt: TGTGCCAGTAGTCCGCGGGACATTTCTGAAGCTTTCTTT
CDR3aa: CASSPRDISEAFF

j_gene: TRBJ1-2
v_gene: TRBV28
d_gene: TRBD1
abundance: .
CDR3nt: TGTGCCAGCAGTTCCGTGAGGACAGGGAACTATGGCTACACCTTC
CDR3aa: CASSSVRTGNYGYTF

j_gene: TRBJ1-5
v_gene: TRBV6-1
d_gene: .
abundance: .
CDR3nt: TGTGCCAGCAGTGAATGGAGGTTGAATCAGCCCCAGCATTTT
CDR3aa: CASSEWRLNQPQHF

j_gene: TRBJ1-6
v_gene: TRBV14
d_gene: TRBD1
abundance: .
CDR3nt: TGTGCCAGCAGCCGAACGGGACAGGGAGTAAATTCACCCCTCCACTTT
CDR3aa: CASSRTGQGVNSPLHF

j_gene: TRBJ2-1
v_gene: TRBV6-5
d_gene: TRBD2
abundance: .
CDR3nt: TGTGCCAGCAGTTGGCGGGAGAGCAACAATGAGCAGTTCTTC
CDR3aa: CASSWRESNNEQFF

j_gene: TRBJ2-3
v_gene: TRBV7-9
d_gene: TRBD2
abundance: .
CDR3nt: TGTGCCAGCAGCCCCCCCCATAGCGGGACCAGCACAGATACGCAGTATTTT
CDR3aa: CASSPPHSGTSTDTQYF

j_gene: TRBJ1-6
v_gene: TRBV7-7
d_gene: TRBD1
abundance: .
CDR3nt: TGTGCTAGCAGCCGGGACAGAGGGATTTGGAGGGGGTCACCCCTCCACTTT
CDR3aa: CASSRDRGIWRGSPLHF

j_gene: TRBJ2-1
v_gene: TRBV2
d_gene: TRBD1
abundance: few
CDR3nt: TGTGCCACGACTTGGACAGGCGGCAATGAGCAGTTCTTC
CDR3aa: CATTWTGGNEQFF

j_gene: TRBJ1-6
v_gene: TRBV7-9
d_gene: .
abundance: .
CDR3nt: TGTGCCAGCAGCTTAGCAGGGTCGGGTTCACCCCTCCACTTT
CDR3aa: CASSLAGSGSPLHF

j_gene: TRBJ2-1
v_gene: TRBV2
d_gene: .
abundance: once
CDR3nt: TGTGCCAGCACCCTTGACGGGAACCCCTACAATGAGCAGTTCTTC
CDR3aa: CASTLDGNPYNEQFF

j_gene: TRBJ2-7
v_gene: TRBV28
d_gene: .
abundance: .
CDR3nt: TGTGCCAGCAGTTTGGGGGGAGCAGAGCAGTACTTC
CDR3aa: CASSLGGAEQYF

j_gene: TRBJ2-7
v_gene: TRBV10-3
d_gene: TRBD1
abundance: .
CDR3nt: TGTGCCATCAGTGAGTCGAGTGGCGGGACAGGGGGCGAGCAGTACTTC
CDR3aa: CAISESSGGTGGEQYF

j_gene: TRBJ2-1
v_gene: TRBV28
d_gene: .
abundance: once
CDR3nt: TGTGCCAGCAGTTTGGGTCAGATCTACAATGAGCAGTTCTTC
CDR3aa: CASSLGQIYNEQFF

j_gene: TRBJ2-2
v_gene: TRBV11-3
d_gene: .
abundance: .
CDR3nt: TGTGCCAGCAGCCTACAGGGGGAGGGCGTCACCGGGGAGCTGTTTTTT
CDR3aa: CASSLQGEGVTGELFF

j_gene: TRBJ2-7
v_gene: TRBV5-1
d_gene: TRBD1
abundance: .
CDR3nt: TGCGCCAGCAGCCCCGTGGGGACAGGGCTCTTCGAGCAGTACTTC
CDR3aa: CASSPVGTGLFEQYF

j_gene: TRBJ2-3
v_gene: TRBV28
d_gene: TRBD2
abundance: .
CDR3nt: TGTGCCAGCAGCTGGACTAGCGGGGCGGAAGATACGCAGTATTTT
CDR3aa: CASSWTSGAEDTQYF

j_gene: TRBJ2-3
v_gene: TRBV10-3
d_gene: TRBD1
abundance: once
CDR3nt: TGTGCCATCCAAGGGGGCGGGTTGATTGATACGCAGTATTTT
CDR3aa: CAIQGGGLIDTQYF

j_gene: TRBJ1-3
v_gene: TRBV6-5
d_gene: .
abundance: .
CDR3nt: TGTGCCAGCATCCCAGAGGTGGGCTTTGGAAACACCATATATTTT
CDR3aa: CASIPEVGFGNTIYF

j_gene: TRBJ2-7
v_gene: TRBV4-1
d_gene: .
abundance: .
CDR3nt: TGCGCCAGCAGCCAACACTATCCCCAGACGGGCGAGCAGTACTTC
CDR3aa: CASSQHYPQTGEQYF

j_gene: TRBJ1-3
v_gene: TRBV4-1
d_gene: .
abundance: .
CDR3nt: TGCGCCAGCAGCCAAGTGGGAGGGGCCACCATATATTTT
CDR3aa: CASSQVGGATIYF

j_gene: TRBJ2-7
v_gene: TRBV19
d_gene: .
abundance: .
CDR3nt: TGTGCCACCAGTCGCTCTAGGACGGAAACCTACGAGCAGTACTTC
CDR3aa: CATSRSRTETYEQYF

j_gene: TRBJ2-2
v_gene: TRBV25-1
d_gene: .
abundance: .
CDR3nt: TGTGCCAGCAGGGACACCGGGGAGCTGTTTTTT
CDR3aa: CASRDTGELFF

j_gene: TRBJ2-3
v_gene: TRBV7-9
d_gene: TRBD2
abundance: .
CDR3nt: TGTGCCAGCAGCACCGTAGCGGGCGCACCGAGGGATACGCAGTATTTT
CDR3aa: CASSTVAGAPRDTQYF

j_gene: TRBJ2-7
v_gene: TRBV4-1
d_gene: TRBD2
abundance: once
CDR3nt: TGCGCCAGCAGCCAGGGACTAGCGGGAGTATACGAGCAGTACTTC
CDR3aa: CASSQGLAGVYEQYF

j_gene: TRBJ1-2
v_gene: TRBV29-1
d_gene: .
abundance: .
CDR3nt: TGCAGCGTTGAAAGGCAGGGTAACTATGGCTACACCTTC
CDR3aa: CSVERQGNYGYTF

j_gene: TRBJ2-7
v_gene: TRBV6-1
d_gene: .
abundance: .
CDR3nt: TGTGCCAGCACTACAGGGGGGGTTCGGTACTTC
CDR3aa: CASTTGGVRYF

j_gene: TRBJ1-6
v_gene: TRBV14
d_gene: .
abundance: .
CDR3nt: TGTGCCAGCAGCTTGGGGCGAGACTATAATTCACCCCTCCACTTT
CDR3aa: CASSLGRDYNSPLHF